This T cell receptor (beta chain) was sequenced in a study of cytomegalovirus exposure and HLA in healthy donors. For the study at large: A preliminary data release comprised tens of millions of unique TCRs obtained from HLA-typed donors.

PCR used 60 Vbeta primers and 13 Jbeta primers. Measured with immunoSEQ multiplex PCR; TCRdb has only the in-frame clones, and not every one. The data hold over 95,000 clones, with 65% to 80% observed a single time. Points on this clone: The antigen is unknown.

V was clipped by 0 bases and J by 1 base, with 3 bases between them. The V gene's germline CDR1 is SQVTM and CDR2 ANQGSEA. The length of the CDR3 is 12 residues. Study outcomes and limitations: In a later analysis, V- and J-gene trimming of beta chains associated with a DCLRE1C missense variant, replicated independently. The study dropped some indistinguishable V segments, TRBV6-2 and TRBV6-3 among them.

Healthy bone marrow donors formed the donor group. The TCR was taken from a man aged 35 to 55 in good health and CMV-seropositive. This rearrangement joins TRBV29-1 to TRBJ1-2, with D uncertain. What was sequenced was PBMCs. The CDR3 loop reads CSVEDSNYGYTF. Written as DNA, the CDR3 is TGCAGCGTTGAAGACAGTAACTATGGCTACACCTTC.